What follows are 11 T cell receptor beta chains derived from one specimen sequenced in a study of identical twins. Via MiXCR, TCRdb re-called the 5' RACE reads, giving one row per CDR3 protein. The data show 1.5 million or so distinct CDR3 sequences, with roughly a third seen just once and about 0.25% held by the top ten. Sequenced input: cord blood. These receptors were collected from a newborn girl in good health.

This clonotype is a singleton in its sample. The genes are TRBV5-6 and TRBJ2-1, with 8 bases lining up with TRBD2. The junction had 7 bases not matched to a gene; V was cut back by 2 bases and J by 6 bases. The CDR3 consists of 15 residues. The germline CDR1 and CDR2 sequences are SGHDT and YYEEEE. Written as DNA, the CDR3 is TGTGCCAGCAGCTTTTCGGGAGGGCTTAGCAATGAGCAGTTCTTC. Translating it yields CASSFSGGLSNEQFF.

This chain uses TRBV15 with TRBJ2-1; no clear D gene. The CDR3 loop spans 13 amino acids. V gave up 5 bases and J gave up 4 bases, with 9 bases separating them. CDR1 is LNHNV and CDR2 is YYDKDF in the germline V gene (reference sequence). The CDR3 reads CATSGPAYNEQFF. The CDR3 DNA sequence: TGTGCCACCAGCGGTCCGGCATACAATGAGCAGTTCTTC.

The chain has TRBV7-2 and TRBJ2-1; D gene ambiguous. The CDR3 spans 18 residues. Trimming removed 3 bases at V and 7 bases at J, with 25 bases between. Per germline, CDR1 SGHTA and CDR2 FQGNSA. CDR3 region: CASSFLSRASTKGNEQFF. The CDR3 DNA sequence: TGTGCCAGCAGCTTTCTCTCTCGAGCGAGTACAAAGGGAAATGAGCAGTTCTTC.

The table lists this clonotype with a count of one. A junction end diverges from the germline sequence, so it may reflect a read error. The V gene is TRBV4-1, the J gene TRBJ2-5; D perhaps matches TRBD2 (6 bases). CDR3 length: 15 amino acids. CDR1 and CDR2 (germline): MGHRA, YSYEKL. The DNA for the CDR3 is TGCGCCAGCAACCAAGATCGGCGGGAACAAGAGACCCAGTACTTC. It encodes CASNQDRREQETQYF.

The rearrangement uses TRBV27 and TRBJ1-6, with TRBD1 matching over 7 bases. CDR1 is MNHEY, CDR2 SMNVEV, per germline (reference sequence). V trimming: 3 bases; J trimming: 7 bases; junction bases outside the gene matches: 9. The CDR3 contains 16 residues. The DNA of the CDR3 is TGTGCCAGCAGTTTCAGGACAGGACCCCTGAATTCACCCCTCCACTTT. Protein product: CASSFRTGPLNSPLHF.

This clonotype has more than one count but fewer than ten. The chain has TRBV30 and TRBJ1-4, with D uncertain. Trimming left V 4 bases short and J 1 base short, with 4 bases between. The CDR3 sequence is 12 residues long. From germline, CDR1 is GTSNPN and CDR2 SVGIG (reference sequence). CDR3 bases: TGTGCCTGGACGGTAACTAATGAAAAACTGTTTTTT. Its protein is CAWTVTNEKLFF.

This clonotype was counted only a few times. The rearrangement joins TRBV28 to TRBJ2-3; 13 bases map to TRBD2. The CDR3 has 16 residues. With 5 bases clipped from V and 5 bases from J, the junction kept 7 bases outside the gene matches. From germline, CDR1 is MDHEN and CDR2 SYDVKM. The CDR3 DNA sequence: TGTGCCAGCAGTCCCAGACTAGCGGGAGGTGGAGATACGCAGTATTTT. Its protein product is CASSPRLAGGGDTQYF.

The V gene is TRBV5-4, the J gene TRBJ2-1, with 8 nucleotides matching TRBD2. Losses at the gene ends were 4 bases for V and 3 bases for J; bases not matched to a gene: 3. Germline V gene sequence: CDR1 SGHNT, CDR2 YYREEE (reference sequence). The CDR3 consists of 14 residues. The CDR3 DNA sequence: TGTGCCAGCAGCATTAGCGGGGTCTACAATGAGCAGTTCTTC. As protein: CASSISGVYNEQFF.

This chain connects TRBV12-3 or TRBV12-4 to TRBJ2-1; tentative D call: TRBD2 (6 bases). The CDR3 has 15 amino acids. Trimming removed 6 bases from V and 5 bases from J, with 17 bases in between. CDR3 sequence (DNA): TGTGCCAGCAGCGGGTTGACTAGTCCCCACAATGAGCAGTTCTTC. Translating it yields CASSGLTSPHNEQFF.

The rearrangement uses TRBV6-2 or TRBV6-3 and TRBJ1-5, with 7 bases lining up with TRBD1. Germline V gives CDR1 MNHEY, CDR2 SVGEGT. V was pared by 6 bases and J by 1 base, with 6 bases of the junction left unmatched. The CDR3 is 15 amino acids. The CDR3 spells CASRAQGLSNQPQHF. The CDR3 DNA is TGTGCCAGCAGGGCACAGGGGTTAAGCAATCAGCCCCAGCATTTT.

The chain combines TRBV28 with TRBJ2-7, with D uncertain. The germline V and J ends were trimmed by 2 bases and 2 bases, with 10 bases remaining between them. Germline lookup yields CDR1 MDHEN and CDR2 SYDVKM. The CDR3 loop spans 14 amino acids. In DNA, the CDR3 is TGTGCCAGCAGTTTACGCAGTCCCACCTACGAGCAGTACTTC. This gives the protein CASSLRSPTYEQYF.